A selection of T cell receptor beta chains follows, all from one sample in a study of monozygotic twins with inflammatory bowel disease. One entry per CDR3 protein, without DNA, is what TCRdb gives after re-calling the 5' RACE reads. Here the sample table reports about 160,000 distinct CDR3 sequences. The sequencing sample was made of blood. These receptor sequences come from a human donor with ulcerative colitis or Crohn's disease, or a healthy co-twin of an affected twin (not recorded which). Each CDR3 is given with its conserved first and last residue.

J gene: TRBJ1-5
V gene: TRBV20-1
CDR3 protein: CSATSQGWQPQHF

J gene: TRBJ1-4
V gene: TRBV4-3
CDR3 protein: CASSPQALAAAGEKLFF

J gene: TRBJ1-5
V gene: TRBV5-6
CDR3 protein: CASSLRDGYSNQPQHF

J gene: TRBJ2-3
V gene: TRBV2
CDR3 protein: CASSSGTSVDTQYF

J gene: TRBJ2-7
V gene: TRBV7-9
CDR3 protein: CASSLDGGTGTYEQYF

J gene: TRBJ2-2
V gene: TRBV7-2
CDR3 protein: CASSQTGGYIGELFF

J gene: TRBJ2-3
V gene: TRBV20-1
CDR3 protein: CSASGLAGSTDTQYF

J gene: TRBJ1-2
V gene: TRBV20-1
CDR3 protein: CSARDLRATNYGYTF

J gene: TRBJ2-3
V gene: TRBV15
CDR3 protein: CATSPRERGTQYF

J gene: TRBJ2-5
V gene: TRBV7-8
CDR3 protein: CASSFGDRAETQYF

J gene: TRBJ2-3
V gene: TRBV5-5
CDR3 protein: CASSFDGAGGPTDTQYF

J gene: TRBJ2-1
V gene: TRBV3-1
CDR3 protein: CASSQAPGQYNEQFF